This TCR beta chain is drawn from a study of cytomegalovirus exposure and HLA in healthy donors (dated by TCRdb to 2016 to 2017). Regarding the study in general: According to a later analysis, the roughly 120 validation repertoires were produced on the same platform as the 680 or so repertoires of the first cohort. A separate validation cohort of roughly 110 different subjects was used in addition to the 666-subject first cohort. To predict cytomegalovirus infection status, the study combined high-throughput TCR immunosequencing, statistical association of individual TCRs with disease status, and machine learning. The study aimed to test whether cataloging public T cell receptors could reveal signatures of past pathogen exposure.

As encoded in the germline V gene (reference sequence), CDR1 is MNHEY while CDR2 is SMNVEV. V loses 5 bases of germline sequence and J loses 3 bases, and the interval between the two ends is 8 bases. The CDR3 goes from the cysteine to the phenylalanine over 13 residues. This entry keeps only the CDR3 DNA: 39 bases, framed from base 1. Separate from the approximately 700-subject first cohort, the validation cohort of about 130 subjects was the group to which the donors belonged. The library was obtained by the immunoSEQ multiplex PCR assay. Turning to the authors' computational methods: A statistical classification framework was built to diagnose cytomegalovirus status from the catalog of TCR beta chain sequences. This is the immuneACCESS table as TCRdb keeps it, with only in-frame sequences that have V and J called. A part of the clones is gone; compared with another copy, unresolved V genes explain less than half, and the rest is unexplained. V, J and clone size reflect that table, while D and trimming were determined from the DNA. This sample lists about 150,000 clones; 90% to 95% were detected once. Of the sample, 0.6% to 0.8% is held by the ten largest clones.

Regarding this clone: The target of this receptor is not known. Base qualities are not provided; no much larger clone lies one nucleotide away.

General conclusions and limits of the study: Most TCR sequences were seen in very few donors, while some public TCRs were found in many individuals. The study listed approximately 160 TCR beta chains as associated with cytomegalovirus. The classifier was reported to diagnose cytomegalovirus status with high specificity and sensitivity in both the original and validation cohorts. Of the cluster scores, approximately 94% were above 0 in a later analysis, which found that TCRs clustered in the first cohort also tended to co-occur in the 95 to 150 validation repertoires. The authors suggested that the approach could potentially be extended to other disease states and immunological phenotypes. All 130 or so repertoires were used to score co-occurrence in the validation cohort in a later analysis, because that analysis had no HLA typing for the cohort. Three of the identified cytomegalovirus-associated TCR beta chains were confirmed in vitro to be specific for cytomegalovirus antigens.

Sequenced sample: PBMCs. The TCR originated in a man aged 18-30 years in good health and CMV-seronegative. The V and J segments used are TRBV27 and TRBJ1-5, with a tentative D gene TRBD1 over 6 matching bases. The DNA is TGTGCCAGCAGTCACAGGGCCAATCAGCCCCAGCATTTT. Its amino acids are CASSHRANQPQHF.